The 2 T cell receptor beta chains reported below all come from one sample, sequenced in a study of glioma-infiltrating T cells after dendritic cell vaccination. The table came from immunoSEQ multiplex PCR; TCRdb's copy has only in-frame clones and leaves some out. The sample shows just under 60,000 clones, approximately 83% of them seen only once. Stated time point: after dendritic cell vaccination, including at tumor progression/relapse. The specimen was blood, collected after dendritic cell vaccination. These receptors came from a human donor with glioblastoma.

Only one count was recorded for this clone. The chain carries TRBV2 and TRBJ1-1; 9 positions match TRBD1. CDR3 length equals 18 residues. Trimming at V came to 5 bases and at J to 3 bases, leaving 16 bases not matched to a gene. The germline gives CDR1 SNHLY, CDR2 FYNNEI. CDR3 DNA sequence: TGTGCCAGCAGTAATCGGGACAGGGAAGAGGGGTGGGACACTGAAGCTTTCTTT. The encoded protein is CASSNRDREEGWDTEAFF.

This chain connects TRBV6-5 to TRBJ1-2; unclear D gene. The CDR3 has 13 residues. From germline, CDR1 is MNHEY and CDR2 SVGAGI. V shed 5 bases and J shed 2 bases, with 9 bases lying between them. The CDR3 DNA is TGTGCCAGCAGTGTCACACAGAACTATGGCTACACCTTC. Protein product: CASSVTQNYGYTF.